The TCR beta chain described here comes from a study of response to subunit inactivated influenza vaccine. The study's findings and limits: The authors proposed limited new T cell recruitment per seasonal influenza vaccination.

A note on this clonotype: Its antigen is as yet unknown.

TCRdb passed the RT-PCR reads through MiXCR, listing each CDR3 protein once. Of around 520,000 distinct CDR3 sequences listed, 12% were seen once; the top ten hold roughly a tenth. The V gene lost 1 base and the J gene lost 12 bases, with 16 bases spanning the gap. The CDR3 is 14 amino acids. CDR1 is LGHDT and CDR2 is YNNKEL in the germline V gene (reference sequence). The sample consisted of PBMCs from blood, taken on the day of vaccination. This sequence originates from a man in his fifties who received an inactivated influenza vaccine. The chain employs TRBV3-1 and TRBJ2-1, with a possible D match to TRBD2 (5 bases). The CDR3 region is CASSQVEGPQVQFF. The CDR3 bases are TGTGCCAGCAGCCAAGTTGAGGGCCCCCAGGTGCAGTTCTTC.